This T cell receptor (beta chain) comes out of a study of T cell repertoires in cytomegalovirus infection. Looking at the study overall: CMV infection plus the matching HLA type was flagged by public TCR beta signatures. Study-wide results and limits: Summed public TCR beta family frequency identified CMV carriers bearing the relevant HLA. There were HLA-C-restricted CMV-specific TCR beta clonotypes dominating the ex vivo response.

CDR3 length: 17 residues. CDR1 and CDR2 from the germline V gene are SGHNT and YYREEE (reference sequence). V was trimmed by 3 bases and J by 8 bases, leaving 21 bases between them. MiXCR was run by TCRdb on the reads, yielding one entry per CDR3 protein. The data hold 350,000 to 500,000 distinct CDR3 sequences, with 30% to 40% observed a single time. A note on this clonotype: Its antigen is not identified.

The receptor was isolated from a human donor in good health (CMV status not recorded). Some clones in this sample may be carry-over from other donors' samples. The source material was PBMCs. The chain employs TRBV5-4 and TRBJ1-6; no reliable D call. CDR3 sequence (DNA): TGTGCCAGCAGCTCACCGCACATGGGAATTGGGGATTCACCCCTCCACTTT. It encodes CASSSPHMGIGDSPLHF.